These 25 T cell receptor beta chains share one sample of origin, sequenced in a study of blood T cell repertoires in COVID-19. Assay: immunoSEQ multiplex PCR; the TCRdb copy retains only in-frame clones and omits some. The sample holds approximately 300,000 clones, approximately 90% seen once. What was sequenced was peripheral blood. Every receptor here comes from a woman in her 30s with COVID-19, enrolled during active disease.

CDR3 in amino acids: CASSREANTEAFF. CDR3 DNA sequence: TGTGCCAGCAGCCGGGAAGCTAACACTGAAGCTTTCTTT. This chain connects TRBV2 to TRBJ1-1; the D is unclear. Germline V gene data show CDR1 as SNHLY and CDR2 as FYNNEI. V lost 6 bases, J lost 2 bases, and 10 bases lay in between. The CDR3 is 13 residues long.

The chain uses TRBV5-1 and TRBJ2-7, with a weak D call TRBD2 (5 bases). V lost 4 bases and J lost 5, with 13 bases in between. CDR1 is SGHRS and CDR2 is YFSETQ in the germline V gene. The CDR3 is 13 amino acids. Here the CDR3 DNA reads TGCGCCAGCAGCAGGCTCAGAGCGGACGAGCAGTACTTC. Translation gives CASSRLRADEQYF. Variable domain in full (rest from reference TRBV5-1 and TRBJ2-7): KAGVTQTPRYLIKTRGQQVTLSCSPISGHRSVSWYQQTPGQGLQFLFEYFSETQRNKGNFPGRFSGRQFSNSRSEMNVSTLELGDSALYLCASSRLRADEQYFGPGTRLTVT.

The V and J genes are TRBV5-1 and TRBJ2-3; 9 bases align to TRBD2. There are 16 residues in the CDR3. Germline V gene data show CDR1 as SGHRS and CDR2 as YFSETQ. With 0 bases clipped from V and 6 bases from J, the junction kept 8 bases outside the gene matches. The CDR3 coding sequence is TGCGCCAGCAGCTTGGAACCTAGCGGGGCGTTGGATACGCAGTATTTT. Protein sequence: CASSLEPSGALDTQYF.

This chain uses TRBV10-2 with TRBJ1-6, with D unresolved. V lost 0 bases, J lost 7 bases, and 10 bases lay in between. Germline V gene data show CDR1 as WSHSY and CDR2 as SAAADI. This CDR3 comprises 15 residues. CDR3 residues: CASSESTRRNSPLHF. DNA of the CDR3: TGCGCCAGCAGTGAGTCGACCAGGCGCAATTCACCCCTCCACTTT.

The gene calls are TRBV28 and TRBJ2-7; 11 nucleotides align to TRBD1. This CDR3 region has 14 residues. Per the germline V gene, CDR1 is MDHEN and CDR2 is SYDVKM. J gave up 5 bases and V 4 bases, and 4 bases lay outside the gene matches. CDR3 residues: CASSWGTGGHEQYF. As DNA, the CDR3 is TGTGCCAGCAGTTGGGGGACAGGGGGACACGAGCAGTACTTC.

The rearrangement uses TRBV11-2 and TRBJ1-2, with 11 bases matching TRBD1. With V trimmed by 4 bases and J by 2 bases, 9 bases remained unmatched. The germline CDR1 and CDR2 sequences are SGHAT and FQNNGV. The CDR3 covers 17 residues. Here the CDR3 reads CASSSYRTGGENYGYTF. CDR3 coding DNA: TGTGCCAGCAGCTCATACCGGACAGGGGGCGAGAACTATGGCTACACCTTC.

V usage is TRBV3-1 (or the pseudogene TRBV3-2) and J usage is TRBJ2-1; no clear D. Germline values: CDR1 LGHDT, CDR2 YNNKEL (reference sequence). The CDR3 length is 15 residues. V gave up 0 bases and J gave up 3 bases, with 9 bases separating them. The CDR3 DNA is TGTGCCAGCAGCCAAGATCTAAACAGCTACAATGAGCAGTTCTTC. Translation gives CASSQDLNSYNEQFF.

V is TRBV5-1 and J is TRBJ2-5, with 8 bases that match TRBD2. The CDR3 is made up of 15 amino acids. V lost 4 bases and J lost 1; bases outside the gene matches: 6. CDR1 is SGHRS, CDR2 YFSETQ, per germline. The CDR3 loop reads CASSASTSVQETQYF. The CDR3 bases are TGCGCCAGCAGCGCCTCGACTAGCGTCCAAGAGACCCAGTACTTC. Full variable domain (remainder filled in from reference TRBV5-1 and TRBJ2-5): KAGVTQTPRYLIKTRGQQVTLSCSPISGHRSVSWYQQTPGQGLQFLFEYFSETQRNKGNFPGRFSGRQFSNSRSEMNVSTLELGDSALYLCASSASTSVQETQYFGPGTRLLVL.

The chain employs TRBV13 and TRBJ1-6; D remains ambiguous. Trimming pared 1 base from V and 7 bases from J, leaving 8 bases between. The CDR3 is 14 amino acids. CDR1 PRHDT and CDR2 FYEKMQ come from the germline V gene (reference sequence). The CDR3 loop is CASSLAPGNSPLHF. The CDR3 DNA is TGTGCCAGCAGCTTAGCTCCGGGGAATTCACCCCTCCACTTT.

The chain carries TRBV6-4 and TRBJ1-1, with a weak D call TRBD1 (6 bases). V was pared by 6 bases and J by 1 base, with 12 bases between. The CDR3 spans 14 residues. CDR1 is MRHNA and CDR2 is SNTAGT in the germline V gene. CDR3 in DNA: TGTGCCAGCAGACCCGGACAGACGAACACTGAAGCTTTCTTT. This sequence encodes CASRPGQTNTEAFF.

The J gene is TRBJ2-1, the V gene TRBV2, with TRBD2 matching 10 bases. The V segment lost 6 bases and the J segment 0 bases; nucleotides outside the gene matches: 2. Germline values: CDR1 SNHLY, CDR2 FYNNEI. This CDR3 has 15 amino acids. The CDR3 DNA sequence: TGTGCCAGCAGGTCTAGCGGGAGCTCCTACAATGAGCAGTTCTTC. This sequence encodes CASRSSGSSYNEQFF.

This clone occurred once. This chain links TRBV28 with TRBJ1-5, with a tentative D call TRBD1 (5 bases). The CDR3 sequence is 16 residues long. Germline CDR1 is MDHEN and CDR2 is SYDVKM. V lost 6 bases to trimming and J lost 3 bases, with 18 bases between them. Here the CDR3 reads CASRTLTGGLNQPQHF. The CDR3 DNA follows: TGTGCCAGCAGAACCCTGACCGGGGGTCTCAATCAGCCCCAGCATTTT.

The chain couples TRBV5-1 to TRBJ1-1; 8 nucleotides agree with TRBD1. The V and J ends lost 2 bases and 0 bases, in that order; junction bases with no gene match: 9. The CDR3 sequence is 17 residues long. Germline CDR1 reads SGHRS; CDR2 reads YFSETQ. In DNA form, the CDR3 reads TGCGCCAGCAGCTTATCGGCAGGGGGCCACGTGAACACTGAAGCTTTCTTT. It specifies CASSLSAGGHVNTEAFF.

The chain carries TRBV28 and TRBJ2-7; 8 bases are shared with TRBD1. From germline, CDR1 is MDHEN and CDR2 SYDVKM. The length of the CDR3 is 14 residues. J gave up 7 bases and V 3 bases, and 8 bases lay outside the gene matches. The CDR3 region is CASSLGQVPSEQYF. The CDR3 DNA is TGTGCCAGCAGTTTGGGACAGGTTCCCTCGGAGCAGTACTTC.

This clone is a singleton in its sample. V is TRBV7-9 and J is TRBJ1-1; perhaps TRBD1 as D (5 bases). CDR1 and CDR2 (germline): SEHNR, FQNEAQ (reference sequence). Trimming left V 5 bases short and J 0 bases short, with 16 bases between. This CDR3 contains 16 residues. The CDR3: CASSHTRRGMNTEAFF. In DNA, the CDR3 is TGTGCCAGCAGCCATACACGACGGGGGATGAACACTGAAGCTTTCTTT.

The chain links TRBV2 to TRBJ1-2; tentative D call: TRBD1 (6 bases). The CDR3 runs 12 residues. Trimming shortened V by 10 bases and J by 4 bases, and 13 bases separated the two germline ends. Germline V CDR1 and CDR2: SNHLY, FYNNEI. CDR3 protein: CAITDRSYGYTF. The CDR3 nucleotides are TGTGCCATAACTGACAGGTCCTATGGCTACACCTTC.

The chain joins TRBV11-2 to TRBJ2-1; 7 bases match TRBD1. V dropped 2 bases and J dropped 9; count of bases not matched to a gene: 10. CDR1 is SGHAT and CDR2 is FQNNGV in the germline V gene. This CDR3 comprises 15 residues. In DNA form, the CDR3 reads TGTGCCAGCAGCTTAACGAGACAGGGTGGTGGTGAGCAGTTCTTC. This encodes CASSLTRQGGGEQFF.

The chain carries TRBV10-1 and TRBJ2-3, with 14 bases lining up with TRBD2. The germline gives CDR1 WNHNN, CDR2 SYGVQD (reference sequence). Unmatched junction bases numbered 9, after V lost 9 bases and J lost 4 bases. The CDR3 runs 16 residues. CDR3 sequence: CASWGTSGSVADTQYF. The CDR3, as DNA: TGCGCCAGTTGGGGGACTAGCGGGAGCGTCGCAGATACGCAGTATTTT.

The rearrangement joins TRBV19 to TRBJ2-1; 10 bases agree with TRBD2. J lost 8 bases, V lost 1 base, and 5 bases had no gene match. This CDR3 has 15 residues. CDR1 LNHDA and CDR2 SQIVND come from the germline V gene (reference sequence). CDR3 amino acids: CASSIASGRVHEQFF. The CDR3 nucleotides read TGTGCCAGTAGTATAGCTAGCGGGAGAGTCCATGAGCAGTTCTTC.

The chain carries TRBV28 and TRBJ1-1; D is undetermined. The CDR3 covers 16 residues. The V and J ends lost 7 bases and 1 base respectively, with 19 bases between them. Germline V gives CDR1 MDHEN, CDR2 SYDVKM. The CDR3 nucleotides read TGTGCCAGCACCCCGGGGTGGACGATTGGGAACACTGAAGCTTTCTTT. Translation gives CASTPGWTIGNTEAFF.

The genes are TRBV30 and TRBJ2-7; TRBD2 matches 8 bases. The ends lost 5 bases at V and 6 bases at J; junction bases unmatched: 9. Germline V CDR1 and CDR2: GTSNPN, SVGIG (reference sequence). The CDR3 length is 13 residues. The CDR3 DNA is TGTGCCTGGGGGGGGACTAGAAGGGGCGAGCAGTACTTC. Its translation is CAWGGTRRGEQYF. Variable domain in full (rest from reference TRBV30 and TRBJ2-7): SQTIHQWPATLVQPVGSPLSLECTVEGTSNPNLYWYRQAAGRGLQLLFYSVGIGQISSEVPQNLSASRPQDRQFILSSKKLLLSDSGFYLCAWGGTRRGEQYFGPGTRLTVT.

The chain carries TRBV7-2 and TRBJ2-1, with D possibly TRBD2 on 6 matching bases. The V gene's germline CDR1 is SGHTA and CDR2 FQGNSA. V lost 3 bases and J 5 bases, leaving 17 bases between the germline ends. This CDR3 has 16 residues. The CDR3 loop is CASSFSTGATDNEQFF. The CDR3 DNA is TGTGCCAGCAGCTTCTCTACGGGAGCTACCGACAATGAGCAGTTCTTC.

CDR3 nucleotides: TGCAGCGTTTACTCTGGGGCCAACGTCCTGACTTTC. Translated, it gives CSVYSGANVLTF. The chain joins TRBV29-1 to TRBJ2-6; no firm D call. The CDR3 totals 12 residues. In germline, CDR1 is SQVTM, CDR2 ANQGSEA. Trimming left V 5 bases short and J 0 bases short, with 2 bases between.

CDR3 protein: CASSLDPGLAGQSDTQYF. CDR3 DNA sequence: TGCGCCAGCAGCCTGGACCCGGGACTAGCGGGACAGTCAGATACGCAGTATTTT. The J gene is TRBJ2-3, the V gene TRBV4-1; TRBD2 aligns across 13 bases. Trimming removed 4 bases from V and 4 bases from J; junction bases left unmatched: 11. CDR3 size: 18 residues. Germline V lookup: CDR1 MGHRA, CDR2 YSYEKL.

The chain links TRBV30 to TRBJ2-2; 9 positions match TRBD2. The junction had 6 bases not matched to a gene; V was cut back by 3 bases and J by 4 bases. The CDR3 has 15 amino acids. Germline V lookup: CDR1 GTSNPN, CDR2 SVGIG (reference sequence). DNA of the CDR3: TGTGCCTGGAGACTAGCGGGTCCAACCACCGGGGAGCTGTTTTTT. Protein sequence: CAWRLAGPTTGELFF.